The 15 T cell receptor beta chains below all came from one sample that was sequenced in a study of human T cells and chemical hapten exposure. Indicated time point: pre-sensitization, week 0. Treatment of the sample: therapeutic diphenylcyclopropenone sensitization with weekly scalp DPC. TCRdb itself ran the RACE reads through MiXCR, one entry per CDR3 protein. The sample consists of a few hundred thousand distinct CDR3 sequences, 5.5% of them appearing once. The sequences come from whole blood, collected in connection with sensitization to the hapten diphenylcyclopropenone (DPC). These receptors originate from a woman aged 18-30 years with alopecia areata. Some clones in this sample may be carry-over from other donors' samples.

This clonotype appeared many times. V is TRBV20-1 and J is TRBJ2-1; possibly TRBD1 or TRBD2 for D (6 bases each). Germline CDR1 is DFQATT and CDR2 is SNEGSKA (reference sequence). Trimming left V 1 base short and J 2 bases short, with 9 bases between. The CDR3 runs to 14 residues. The CDR3 protein is CSARGGATYNEQFF. In DNA, the CDR3 is TGCAGTGCTAGAGGGGGGGCCACCTACAATGAGCAGTTCTTC.

In this sample, this clonotype turned up many times. The rearrangement uses TRBV2 and TRBJ1-1, with D possibly TRBD1 on 6 matching bases. The germline V gene encodes CDR1 SNHLY and CDR2 FYNNEI. This CDR3 contains 12 residues. Deletions cut 8 bases from V and 1 base from J, with 8 bases between. Here the CDR3 DNA reads TGTGCCAGCCGGGGACAGAACACTGAAGCTTTCTTT. It specifies CASRGQNTEAFF.

In its sample, this clonotype was seen a few times. The V call is TRBV10-3, the J call TRBJ2-6; D is perhaps TRBD1 (6 bases). This CDR3 region has 18 residues. V dropped 2 bases and J dropped 1 base, with 15 bases sitting between them. Germline lookup yields CDR1 ENHRY and CDR2 SYGVKD. CDR3 residues: CAISEIGRGQSGANVLTF. CDR3 coding DNA: TGTGCCATCAGTGAGATCGGCAGGGGTCAGTCTGGGGCCAACGTCCTGACTTTC.

The chain is built from TRBV20-1 and TRBJ2-3; 8 bases match TRBD2. CDR1 and CDR2 from the germline V gene are DFQATT and SNEGSKA (reference sequence). V lost 3 bases to trimming and J lost 0 bases; unmatched junction nucleotides: 5. CDR3 length: 15 amino acids. The CDR3 spells CSASHGGGSTDTQYF. CDR3 coding DNA: TGCAGTGCTAGTCACGGGGGGGGAAGCACAGATACGCAGTATTTT.

Turning to this clonotype: At one end, the junction sequence differs from germline, possibly due to a read error. The rearrangement links TRBV4-2 to TRBJ2-6; either TRBD1 or TRBD2 may supply D (5 bases each). Germline CDR1 reads LGHNA; CDR2 reads YNFKEQ. This CDR3 region has 19 residues. This CDR3 is CASSQEVGRFNSGGNVLTF. In nucleotides, the CDR3 is TGTGCCAGCAGCCAAGAGGTAGGCAGGTTCAACTCTGGGGGCAACGTCCTGACTTTC.

This clonotype has ten or more counts. In nucleotides, the CDR3 is TGCAGCGTTGAATCCGTGGGCACTGAAGCTTTCTTT. It translates to CSVESVGTEAFF. V and J are TRBV29-1 and TRBJ1-1; D unresolved. Trimming pared 2 bases from V and 4 bases from J, leaving 8 bases between. Germline V gene lookup returns CDR1 SQVTM and CDR2 ANQGSEA. The CDR3 contains 12 residues. The full variable domain, in which reference TRBV29-1 and TRBJ1-1 provide the parts outside the CDR3, is SAVISQKPSRDICQRGTSLTIQCQVDSQVTMMFWYRQQPGQSLTLIATANQGSEATYESGFVIDKFPISRPNLTFSTLTVSNMSPEDSSIYLCSVESVGTEAFFGQGTRLTVV.

This clonotype was detected ten times or more. The chain carries TRBV12-3 or TRBV12-4 and TRBJ1-1, with 7 nucleotides matching TRBD1. The CDR3 totals 14 residues. The V gene end was trimmed by 5 bases and the J gene end by 5 bases; junction bases not matched to a gene: 8. The DNA of the CDR3 is TGTGCCAGCAGTCCTACAGGGGACCGGACTGAAGCTTTCTTT. Its translation is CASSPTGDRTEAFF.

This chain uses TRBV10-3 with TRBJ2-5; D uncertain. Trimming pared 3 bases from V and 7 bases from J, leaving 15 bases between. The CDR3 runs 14 residues. Germline V lookup: CDR1 ENHRY, CDR2 SYGVKD. The CDR3 DNA sequence: TGTGCCATCAGTGAATCGTGGGCGGTCGGGACCCAGTACTTC. It encodes CAISESWAVGTQYF.

This clonotype has just a few counts. This chain links TRBV20-1 with TRBJ1-4; D uncertain. This CDR3 has 16 amino acids. The germline V and J ends were trimmed by 1 base and 5 bases, with 17 bases remaining between them. Germline assignment: CDR1 DFQATT and CDR2 SNEGSKA (reference sequence). For the CDR3, the DNA is TGCAGTGCTAGAGCGGGGAAAACCGGGGTCAATGAAAAACTGTTTTTT. This translates into CSARAGKTGVNEKLFF.

This clonotype was observed many times. The gene calls are TRBV2 and TRBJ2-2; D unresolved. The germline V and J ends were trimmed by 2 bases and 8 bases, with 15 bases remaining between them. The CDR3 totals 15 residues. The germline CDR1 and CDR2 sequences are SNHLY and FYNNEI. DNA for the CDR3: TGTGCCAGCAGTGAAAGCCTAGATCAGGCTGGGGAGCTGTTTTTT. This encodes CASSESLDQAGELFF.

This clonotype has a handful of counts. V gene TRBV5-6 combines with J gene TRBJ2-2; possibly TRBD2 for D (5 bases). Germline CDR1 and CDR2: SGHDT and YYEEEE. The CDR3 loop spans 16 amino acids. Trimming left V 0 bases short and J 0 bases short, with 9 bases between. As DNA, the CDR3 is TGTGCCAGCAGCTTGGCGGCGGAGGCGAACACCGGGGAGCTGTTTTTT. Amino acids: CASSLAAEANTGELFF.

This clonotype was recorded many times. The V gene is TRBV15, the J gene TRBJ1-4, with D unclear. There are 14 residues in the CDR3. V lost 1 base and J 7 bases, leaving 10 bases between the germline ends. CDR1 is LNHNV, CDR2 YYDKDF, per germline (reference sequence). CDR3 in amino acids: CATSRVEESEKLFF. The CDR3 DNA is TGTGCCACCAGCAGAGTGGAGGAGAGTGAAAAACTGTTTTTT.

A few counts support this clonotype. V is TRBV9 and J is TRBJ2-2; tentatively, D is TRBD2 (6 bases). Trimming shortened V by 4 bases and J by 7 bases, and 17 bases separated the two germline ends. This CDR3 has 15 residues. Germline V CDR1 and CDR2: SGDLS, YYNGEE. The CDR3 DNA is TGTGCCAGCAGCTCAGCGGGTACCGGCAGCGGGGAGCTGTTTTTT. Translation gives CASSSAGTGSGELFF.

The rearrangement links TRBV4-2 to TRBJ2-1, with TRBD2 matching over 9 bases. In germline, CDR1 is LGHNA, CDR2 YNFKEQ. After removal of 0 bases from V and 8 bases from J, the junction contained 11 bases not matched to a gene. This CDR3 region has 17 residues. The CDR3 protein is CASSQEVGRGGLYEQFF. The DNA for the CDR3 is TGTGCCAGCAGCCAAGAGGTGGGGCGGGGGGGCTTGTATGAGCAGTTCTTC.

This clonotype was counted only a few times. V is TRBV7-9 and J is TRBJ2-6, with D hard to call. Germline V gene sequence: CDR1 SEHNR, CDR2 FQNEAQ (reference sequence). The CDR3 contains 16 residues. The V and J ends lost 0 bases and 1 base respectively, with 7 bases between them. The CDR3 DNA sequence: TGTGCCAGCAGCTTAGCATTGGGGTCTGGGGCCAACGTCCTGACTTTC. Residues: CASSLALGSGANVLTF.